This T cell receptor (beta chain) originates from a study of T cell responses to AZD1222 COVID-19 vaccine. Sequenced by immunoSEQ multiplex PCR; TCRdb stores in-frame clones only, minus some. The data show some 100,000 clones, 80% to 90% seen once. For this clone: Its antigen is still unknown.

Investigators merged groups given second doses at roughly 4 or roughly 12 weeks. The CDR3 has 15 residues. Germline assignment: CDR1 MDHEN and CDR2 SYDVKM. Losses at the gene ends were 6 bases for V and 1 base for J; bases not matched to a gene: 8. Study-level points and caveats: Clonal diversity was possibly underestimated, and the donors were mostly white British, with more females. Spike-specific TCR breadth and depth were elevated following two AZD1222 doses.

The genes are TRBV28 and TRBJ2-7, with TRBD1 identical over 8 bases. This TCR derives from an adult who received the AZD1222 COVID-19 vaccine. The sample in question was peripheral blood, obtained 28 days after the second AZD1222 dose. CDR3 amino acids: CASSGTGYLSYEQYF. The CDR3 bases are TGTGCCAGCAGCGGGACAGGTTACCTTTCCTACGAGCAGTACTTC.